The 5 T cell receptor beta chains below come from one sample, sequenced in a study of cytomegalovirus exposure and HLA in healthy donors. Researchers ran the PCR with 60 Vbeta and 13 Jbeta primers. Sequencing used immunoSEQ multiplex PCR; TCRdb keeps in-frame clones, though not all of them. The table records roughly 130,000 clones, approximately 72% of them present only once. Material for sequencing was PBMCs. All receptors come from a man between 18 and 29 years old in good health and CMV-seronegative.

This clone was detected a few times. The chain employs TRBV28 and TRBJ2-5; D uncertain. The germline V and J ends were trimmed by 2 bases and 1 base, with 11 bases remaining between them. Germline CDR1 is MDHEN and CDR2 is SYDVKM. This CDR3 spans 15 amino acids. The CDR3 nucleotides are TGTGCCAGCAGTTTACCAGAACAGATCCAAGAGACCCAGTACTTC. Translating it yields CASSLPEQIQETQYF.

V and J are TRBV15 and TRBJ1-2; tentative D call: TRBD1 (6 bases). CDR1 and CDR2 from the germline V gene are LNHNV and YYDKDF (reference sequence). V shed 2 bases and J shed 3 bases, with 16 bases lying between them. The CDR3 spans 16 residues. The CDR3, as DNA: TGTGCCACCAGCAGACCAAGGGGGATAGGGCACTATGGCTACACCTTC. The encoded protein is CATSRPRGIGHYGYTF.

V gene TRBV10-3 combines with J gene TRBJ2-3, with D possibly being TRBD1 (5 bases). The germline V and J ends were trimmed by 6 bases and 0 bases, with 16 bases remaining between them. Per germline, CDR1 ENHRY and CDR2 SYGVKD. The CDR3 length is 16 residues. DNA of the CDR3: TGTGCCATCAGCACACTCCAGGGTTCTAGCACAGATACGCAGTATTTT. It encodes CAISTLQGSSTDTQYF.

CDR3 sequence: CASSLELAGADEQFF. For the CDR3, the DNA is TGCGCCAGCAGCTTGGAGCTAGCGGGAGCGGATGAGCAGTTCTTC. This sequence joins TRBV5-1 and TRBJ2-1; 10 bases line up with TRBD2. J gave up 8 bases and V 0 bases, and 5 bases lay outside the gene matches. The CDR3 length is 15 residues. Germline V lookup: CDR1 SGHRS, CDR2 YFSETQ.

The chain joins TRBV6-1 to TRBJ1-3, with D hard to call. V was clipped by 2 bases and J by 0 bases, with 8 bases between them. The germline gives CDR1 MNHNS, CDR2 SASEGT. The CDR3 is 15 amino acids. The CDR3 protein is CASSERGNSGNTIYF. The CDR3, as DNA: TGTGCCAGCAGTGAAAGAGGGAACTCTGGAAACACCATATATTTT.